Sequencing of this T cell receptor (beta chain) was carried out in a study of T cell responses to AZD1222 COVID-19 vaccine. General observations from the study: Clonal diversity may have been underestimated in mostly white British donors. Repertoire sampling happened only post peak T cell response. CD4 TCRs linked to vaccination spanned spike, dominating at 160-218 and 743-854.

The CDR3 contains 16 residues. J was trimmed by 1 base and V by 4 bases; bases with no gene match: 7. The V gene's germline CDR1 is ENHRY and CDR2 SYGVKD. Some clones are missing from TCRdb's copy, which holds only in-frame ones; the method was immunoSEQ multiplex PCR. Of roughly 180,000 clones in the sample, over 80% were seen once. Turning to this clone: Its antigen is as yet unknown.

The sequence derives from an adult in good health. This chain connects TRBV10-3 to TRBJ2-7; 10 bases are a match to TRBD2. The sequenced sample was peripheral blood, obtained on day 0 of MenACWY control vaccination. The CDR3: CAISAGSGRGSYEQYF. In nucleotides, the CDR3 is TGTGCCATCAGTGCAGGGAGCGGGAGGGGTTCCTACGAGCAGTACTTC.